Sequencing of this TCR beta chain was carried out in a study of blood T cell repertoires in COVID-19. Overall study: Sites in the United States, Italy and Spain provided acute and convalescent COVID-19 samples. T cells, B-cell-depleted T cells, or PBMCs supplied cDNA or gDNA.

In the original processing: Amplified reference gene primers provided the basis for estimating nucleated cell counts. Measured with immunoSEQ multiplex PCR; TCRdb has only the in-frame clones, and not every one. The D gene and trimming were derived from the DNA, and the V and J assignments and clone size from that table. Of approximately 300,000 clones listed, nearly 90% were seen once; the top ten hold under 1.1%. One Seattle source followed patients from active infection through their disease course. This CDR3 has 15 residues. Germline V lookup: CDR1 MNHNY, CDR2 SVGAGI (reference sequence). The V end lost 5 bases, the J end lost 0 bases, and 11 bases lay between the germline ends.

V is TRBV6-6 and J is TRBJ1-3; a possible D gene is TRBD1 (5 bases). The sequence came from a woman aged 40 to 50 with COVID-19, enrolled during active disease. The source material was peripheral blood. Here the CDR3 DNA reads TGTGCCAGCAGTCCCTTCGGGGGCTCTGGAAACACCATATATTTT. The encoded protein is CASSPFGGSGNTIYF.